The entry that follows covers one T cell receptor beta chain sequence. As yet, its antigen is unknown. The sample comes from a study of cytomegalovirus exposure and HLA in healthy donors. PCR used 60 Vbeta primers and 13 Jbeta primers. The repertoire was sequenced with immunoSEQ multiplex PCR; TCRdb's copy has only in-frame clones and lacks some. The sample includes about 210,000 clones, 82% seen only once; the top ten take approximately 5.7%. Findings and caveats of the study: Generally TCR sequences proved uncommon, though certain public TCRs appeared in numerous donors.

Sequenced input: PBMCs. The source is a man aged 40-49 years in good health and CMV-seropositive.

The CDR3 bases are TGTGCCAGCAGCTTGGTGATAGACAGGGACTATGGCTACACCTTC. It encodes CASSLVIDRDYGYTF. The rearrangement links TRBV5-4 to TRBJ1-2, with 7 bases lining up with TRBD1. This CDR3 is 15 amino acids long. From germline, CDR1 is SGHNT and CDR2 YYREEE (reference sequence). J lost 3 bases, V lost 0 bases, and 5 bases had no gene match.